This TCR beta chain was identified during a study of blood T cell repertoires in COVID-19. Study details: Nucleic acid was either cDNA or gDNA, and it came from T cells, B-cell-depleted T cells, or PBMCs.

The V gene's germline CDR1 is KGHSH and CDR2 LQKENI. V dropped 6 bases and J dropped 7; count of bases not matched to a gene: 6. This CDR3 has 16 amino acids. The authors' processing: The authors estimated nucleated cell counts from reference gene primer amplification. TCRdb's table, derived via immunoSEQ multiplex PCR, lists solely in-frame clones and lacks some. Clonal size and the V and J genes are those of that table, whereas D and trimming came from the DNA. The sample consists of 170,000 or so clones, about 89% of them appearing once. This receptor was obtained from a man between 18 and 29 years old who had recovered from COVID-19. This chain uses TRBV18 with TRBJ2-1; 16 bases match TRBD2. Source material: peripheral blood. CDR3 amino acids: CASSPAGLAGGNEQFF. The CDR3 nucleotides are TGTGCCAGCTCTCCGGCGGGACTAGCGGGAGGGAATGAGCAGTTCTTC.